This is a list of T cell receptor beta chains from one sample in a study of OX40 agonist ivuxolimab in advanced cancers. The repertoire was sequenced with immunoSEQ multiplex PCR; TCRdb's copy has only in-frame clones and lacks some. Here the sample spans about 33,000 clones, 74% being singletons. This material consisted of CD4+ or CD8+ T cells sorted from blood, taken in a trial of the OX40 agonist ivuxolimab. These receptors all stem from an adult with an advanced solid tumor such as melanoma, head and neck, liver or kidney cancer. Each CDR3 is given with its conserved first and last residue. The D gene is left open where the match is weak. Clone size is given for some rows only: seen once, a few or many times, or a class if the clone is expanded.

j_gene,v_gene,abundance,d_gene,CDR3aa,CDR3nt
TRBJ1-1,TRBV2,NA,TRBD1,CASSRDSLLGTEAFF,TGTGCCAGCAGCCGGGACAGTCTTCTGGGCACTGAAGCTTTCTTT
TRBJ2-5,TRBV5-1,NA,NA,CASSLDTQETQYF,TGCGCCAGCAGCTTAGACACTCAAGAGACCCAGTACTTC
TRBJ2-6,TRBV28,few,NA,CASRTPWGPGANVLTF,TGTGCCAGCAGGACCCCATGGGGCCCTGGGGCCAACGTCCTGACTTTC
TRBJ1-1,TRBV5-1,few,NA,CASSLSEYTEAFF,TGCGCCAGCAGCTTGTCCGAGTACACTGAAGCTTTCTTT
TRBJ2-3,TRBV5-1,NA,NA,CASSSKSSAQYF,TGCGCCAGCAGCTCCAAAAGTTCAGCGCAGTATTTT
TRBJ2-7,TRBV9,NA,NA,CASSAQQGSDEQYF,TGTGCCAGCAGCGCCCAACAGGGATCCGACGAGCAGTACTTC
TRBJ2-4,TRBV19,NA,TRBD1,CASSIETGAKNIQYF,TGTGCCAGTAGTATTGAGACAGGGGCCAAAAACATTCAGTACTTC
TRBJ1-1,TRBV30,few,NA,CAWGEGHTEAFF,TGTGCCTGGGGCGAAGGGCACACTGAAGCTTTCTTT
TRBJ1-4,TRBV19,NA,NA,CASSMGGKNEKLFF,TGTGCCAGTAGTATGGGCGGGAAAAATGAAAAACTGTTTTTT
TRBJ1-1,TRBV5-4,few,TRBD1,CASSLQGGMNTEAFF,TGTGCCAGCAGCTTACAGGGGGGCATGAACACTGAAGCTTTCTTT
TRBJ2-1,TRBV11-2,NA,TRBD2,CASSSGLALVEQFF,TGTGCCAGCAGCTCGGGACTAGCGTTGGTGGAGCAGTTCTTC
TRBJ2-5,TRBV5-5,NA,NA,CASIARETQYF,TGTGCCAGCATCGCCCGCGAGACCCAGTACTTC
TRBJ1-2,TRBV30,NA,NA,CAWSVVGLSTF,TGTGCCTGGAGTGTGGTAGGGCTGTCCACCTTC
TRBJ1-5,TRBV5-6,NA,NA,CASSLGQLSNQPQHF,TGTGCCAGCAGCTTGGGACAGCTAAGCAATCAGCCCCAGCATTTT
TRBJ2-7,TRBV6-5,NA,TRBD1,CASSEGGFEQYF,TGTGCCAGCAGCGAAGGGGGCTTCGAGCAGTACTTC
TRBJ1-6,TRBV6-5,NA,NA,CASSYSSDTSPLHF,TGTGCCAGCAGTTACAGTTCCGATACTTCACCCCTCCACTTT
TRBJ2-3,TRBV7-3,NA,TRBD1,CASSADRGTGPDTQYF,TGTGCCAGCAGCGCAGACAGGGGAACTGGTCCAGATACGCAGTATTTT
TRBJ2-5,TRBV2,NA,NA,CASSGSGQYQETQYF,TGTGCCAGCAGTGGGTCAGGTCAATACCAAGAGACCCAGTACTTC
TRBJ1-2,TRBV19,NA,NA,CASSIRTRDYGYTF,TGTGCCAGTAGTATAAGGACAAGGGACTATGGCTACACCTTC
TRBJ2-7,TRBV19,NA,NA,CASSEGPGYEQYF,TGTGCCAGTAGTGAAGGACCGGGATACGAGCAGTACTTC
TRBJ2-1,TRBV5-1,NA,TRBD2,CASTLSGGLYNEQFF,TGCGCCAGCACCCTTAGCGGGGGCCTTTACAATGAGCAGTTCTTC
TRBJ2-7,TRBV6-1,NA,TRBD1,CATGQFYEQYF,TGTGCCACGGGACAGTTTTACGAGCAGTACTTC
TRBJ2-7,TRBV5-1,NA,TRBD2,CASSRLAGGSSYEQYF,TGCGCCAGCAGCCGTTTGGCGGGGGGCAGCAGTTACGAGCAGTACTTC
TRBJ1-1,TRBV5-1,NA,NA,CASSLEYMNTEAFF,TGCGCCAGCAGCCTTGAGTACATGAACACTGAAGCTTTCTTT
TRBJ1-2,TRBV28,few,NA,CASRRDGPYGYTF,TGTGCCAGCAGGCGGGACGGACCCTATGGCTACACCTTC
TRBJ2-2,TRBV7-9,NA,NA,CASSPGGHTGELFF,TGTGCCAGCAGCCCCGGGGGGCACACCGGGGAGCTGTTTTTT
TRBJ1-4,TRBV18,once,TRBD1,CASSPPGTGSFGKLFF,TGTGCCAGCTCACCACCGGGGACAGGGTCGTTTGGAAAACTGTTTTTT
TRBJ1-6,TRBV21-1,NA,NA,CASSQFRLTYNSPLHF,TGTGCCAGCAGTCAATTCAGGCTCACCTATAATTCACCCCTCCACTTT
TRBJ1-1,TRBV18,NA,NA,CASSPFRGNTEAFF,TGTGCCAGCTCACCATTCAGGGGAAACACTGAAGCTTTCTTT
TRBJ2-1,TRBV6-5,once,NA,CASSFRSRSSYNEQFF,TGTGCCAGCAGTTTTAGATCCCGTAGCTCCTACAATGAGCAGTTCTTC
TRBJ1-2,TRBV5-5,NA,NA,CASSPIRAHLSNYGYTF,TGTGCCAGCAGCCCGATCCGGGCCCACCTTTCTAACTATGGCTACACCTTC
TRBJ1-2,TRBV20-1,large,NA,CSANGEHGYTF,TGCAGTGCTAACGGGGAACATGGCTACACCTTC
TRBJ1-5,TRBV4-1,NA,NA,CASSQDWAGEMRNQPQHF,TGCGCCAGCAGCCAAGATTGGGCAGGGGAAATGCGCAATCAGCCCCAGCATTTT
TRBJ2-3,TRBV5-1,NA,NA,CASSLSKVTDTQYF,TGCGCCAGCAGCTTGAGTAAGGTCACAGATACGCAGTATTTT
TRBJ2-3,TRBV29-1,NA,NA,CSATEVIGGTQYF,TGCAGCGCCACCGAGGTGATAGGCGGTACGCAGTATTTT
TRBJ1-5,TRBV2,NA,NA,CASRDGNQPQHF,TGTGCCAGCAGGGACGGAAATCAGCCCCAGCATTTT
TRBJ1-5,TRBV30,few,NA,CAWSVKGSANQPQHF,TGTGCCTGGAGTGTTAAGGGATCGGCCAATCAGCCCCAGCATTTT
TRBJ1-3,TRBV6-1,NA,NA,CASSELYPRTGNTIYF,TGTGCCAGCAGTGAACTGTACCCGAGGACTGGAAACACCATATATTTT
TRBJ1-2,TRBV5-1,NA,NA,CASSLAPGGSYGYTF,TGCGCCAGCAGCTTGGCCCCGGGGGGAAGCTATGGCTACACCTTC
TRBJ1-3,TRBV14,NA,NA,CASRSDSRFSGNTIYF,TGTGCCAGCAGATCGGACAGCCGATTCTCTGGAAACACCATATATTTT
TRBJ2-2,TRBV2,NA,NA,CASSEQGTGELFF,TGTGCCAGCAGTGAACAGGGGACCGGGGAGCTGTTTTTT
TRBJ1-2,TRBV6-1,NA,TRBD1,CASSEAGGTGKYGYTF,TGTGCCAGCAGTGAAGCGGGTGGGACAGGCAAATATGGCTACACCTTC
TRBJ1-2,TRBV5-5,NA,NA,CASSIETAGYTF,TGTGCCAGCAGCATTGAGACAGCTGGCTACACCTTC
TRBJ2-5,TRBV6-1,once,NA,CASSEALVIGETQYF,TGTGCCAGCAGTGAAGCGCTAGTCATCGGGGAGACCCAGTACTTC
TRBJ2-5,TRBV11-3,once,NA,CASSLAGSETQYF,TGTGCCAGCAGCTTAGCAGGGAGCGAGACCCAGTACTTC
TRBJ2-6,TRBV4-1,once,TRBD1,CASSQDRGQGTGANVLTF,TGCGCCAGCAGCCAAGATAGGGGACAGGGTACTGGGGCCAACGTCCTGACTTTC
TRBJ1-1,TRBV5-1,NA,TRBD1,CASSPNPGQAGVAFF,TGCGCCAGCAGCCCCAACCCGGGACAGGCGGGGGTAGCTTTCTTT
TRBJ1-1,TRBV23-1,NA,NA,CASSRPTLNTEAFF,TGCGCCAGCAGTCGCCCGACACTGAACACTGAAGCTTTCTTT
TRBJ1-4,TRBV28,NA,TRBD1,CASSWDRAEKLFF,TGTGCCAGCAGTTGGGACAGGGCTGAAAAACTGTTTTTT
TRBJ2-2,TRBV7-8,NA,TRBD2,CASSLVRGGLTGELFF,TGTGCCAGCAGCTTAGTGCGGGGGGGACTCACCGGGGAGCTGTTTTTT
TRBJ2-3,TRBV6-5,NA,NA,CASSYSGGSTDTQYF,TGTGCCAGCAGTTACTCTGGGGGAAGCACAGATACGCAGTATTTT
TRBJ1-2,TRBV20-1,NA,NA,CSARVGTF,TGCAGTGCTAGAGTCGGTACCTTC
TRBJ1-2,TRBV5-6,few,NA,CASSLVSGDYGYTF,TGTGCCAGCAGCTTGGTTTCGGGTGACTATGGCTACACCTTC
TRBJ2-7,TRBV7-2,NA,NA,CASSRAGTSYEQYF,TGTGCCAGCAGCCGGGCCGGGACAAGCTACGAGCAGTACTTC